The rows below give T cell receptor beta chains drawn from one sample of a study of blood T cell repertoires in COVID-19. The repertoire was sequenced with immunoSEQ multiplex PCR; TCRdb's copy has only in-frame clones and lacks some. The table includes roughly 250,000 clones, more than 80% detected once. The sequenced material came from peripheral blood. The receptor source for this set is a woman aged 35 to 49 with acute or convalescent COVID-19. CDR3s include the opening cysteine and the closing phenylalanine or tryptophan. A D gene is named only where the DNA matches it firmly. Where a row states a size, it is once, few, many or the class of an expanded clone; other rows omit it.

.	once	TRBV19	TRBJ1-3	TGTGCCAGTAGCCGGGGGGACGCTGGAAACACCATATATTTT	CASSRGDAGNTIYF
TRBD1	.	TRBV2	TRBJ1-1	TGTGCCAGCAGTCTCTTACAGGGGGAGACTGAAGCTTTCTTT	CASSLLQGETEAFF
TRBD1	.	TRBV29-1	TRBJ2-2	TGCAGCGTTGGCCTCGGGACAGGGGGGCCGAACACCGGGGAGCTGTTTTTT	CSVGLGTGGPNTGELFF
.	once	TRBV7-3	TRBJ2-2	TGTGCCAGCAGCTTATTCGGCACCGGGGAGCTGTTTTTT	CASSLFGTGELFF
TRBD2	.	TRBV5-6	TRBJ2-3	TGTGCCAGCAGCCTACCGGGACTAGCGGTTCTGGGGACGCAGTATTTT	CASSLPGLAVLGTQYF
.	few	TRBV6-6	TRBJ1-4	TGTGCCAGCAGTTACTCGGACTACGCGGTTGAAAAACTGTTTTTT	CASSYSDYAVEKLFF
.	.	TRBV4-1	TRBJ2-5	TGCGCCAGCAGCTCTTCTACCTCCCAAGAGACCCAGTACTTC	CASSSSTSQETQYF
TRBD1	few	TRBV2	TRBJ1-4	TGTGCCAGCAGGCAACCAAATAGGGGGCGCGGTGAAAAACTGTTTTTT	CASRQPNRGRGEKLFF
TRBD1	few	TRBV2	TRBJ1-5	TGTGCCAGCAGAGGGACAGGGATCGGCAATCAGCCCCAGCATTTT	CASRGTGIGNQPQHF
TRBD1	.	TRBV6-5	TRBJ1-2	TGTGCCAGCAGCCGGGACAGGGGTTTGTACACCTTC	CASSRDRGLYTF
TRBD1	.	TRBV14	TRBJ2-6	TGTGCCAGCAGCCTCAGGGGGCGCATCGCTGGGGCCAACGTCCTGACTTTC	CASSLRGRIAGANVLTF
TRBD2	.	TRBV3-1/TRBV3-2	TRBJ2-3	TGTGCCAGCAGCCCGACTAGCGTCACAGATACGCAGTATTTT	CASSPTSVTDTQYF
.	.	TRBV7-2	TRBJ2-2	TGTGCCAGCAGCCCCGACACCGGGGAGCTGTTTTTT	CASSPDTGELFF
.	.	TRBV5-6	TRBJ2-5	TGTGCCAGCAGCTTATCCGGACTGGATGTCGCAGAGACCCAGTACTTC	CASSLSGLDVAETQYF
.	.	TRBV6-5	TRBJ1-1	TGTGCCAGCAGCCCCTCGGGGGGGTGGATCACTGAAGCTTTCTTT	CASSPSGGWITEAFF
.	.	TRBV6-2/TRBV6-3	TRBJ2-3	TGTGCCAGCAGTTACTCGACTCTTTTCGACCTCTCAAGAACACCCACAGATACGCAGTATTTT	CASSYSTLFDLSRTPTDTQYF
.	.	TRBV7-9	TRBJ1-1	TGTGCCAGCAGCTTTCCAGCAGGGATGGGGAACACTGAAGCTTTCTTT	CASSFPAGMGNTEAFF
TRBD1	.	TRBV24-1	TRBJ1-2	TGTGCCACAAAGGGACAGGATAACTATGGCTACACCTTC	CATKGQDNYGYTF
.	.	TRBV9	TRBJ1-1	TGTGCCAGCAGCGTAGGGGAGACCGGGGGAGCTTTCTTT	CASSVGETGGAFF
.	.	TRBV20-1	TRBJ2-3	TGCAGTGCTCGTGGGGCTAGCACAGATACGCAGTATTTT	CSARGASTDTQYF
TRBD2	once	TRBV5-6	TRBJ2-3	TGTGCCAGCAGCACCGAGCGGGGGGTTTTCTCAGATACGCAGTATTTT	CASSTERGVFSDTQYF
TRBD1	.	TRBV18	TRBJ1-2	TGTGCCAGCTCACGGGACAGGCGGGAATATAATGGCTACACCTTC	CASSRDRREYNGYTF
.	.	TRBV29-1	TRBJ2-2	TGCAGCGTTGTAGAGCAGATGAACACCGGGGAGCTGTTTTTT	CSVVEQMNTGELFF
.	.	TRBV4-2	TRBJ1-2	TGTGCCAGCAGCCAAGGCAACTGGGAGTATGGCTACACCTTC	CASSQGNWEYGYTF
.	.	TRBV14	TRBJ2-3	TGTGCCAGCAGTGAGTGGAGGGGGGGTGCAGATACGCAGTATTTT	CASSEWRGGADTQYF
.	.	TRBV19	TRBJ1-2	TGTGCCAGTAGTATAGGTCCCAGTGAGGGGGTCCGCTATGGCTACACCTTC	CASSIGPSEGVRYGYTF
TRBD1	.	TRBV5-6	TRBJ2-5	TGTGCCAGCAGCTTGAGGGGGCGGGAGACCCAGTACTTC	CASSLRGRETQYF
.	.	TRBV3-1/TRBV3-2	TRBJ2-2	TGTGCCAGCAGTCCAAGGACCGGGGTGCCTTTGGAGCTGTTTTTT	CASSPRTGVPLELFF
TRBD1	.	TRBV20-1	TRBJ1-2	TGCAGGAGAAGGGGGCCCTATGGCTACACCTTC	CRRRGPYGYTF
TRBD1	.	TRBV12-5	TRBJ1-3	TGTGCTAGTGGCCAGGGGGGTCGGGGGTTAAGTGGAAACACCATATATTTT	CASGQGGRGLSGNTIYF
TRBD1	.	TRBV7-9	TRBJ1-4	TGTGCCAGCACCGGACAGGGAGGGGAAAAACTGTTTTTT	CASTGQGGEKLFF
TRBD2	.	TRBV5-1	TRBJ2-1	TGCGCCAGCAGCAAGAGTGCTAGCGGGGGGGGTTGGTATGAGCAGTTCTTC	CASSKSASGGGWYEQFF
TRBD1	.	TRBV24-1	TRBJ2-1	TGTGCCACCAGTGGGGGGACAGGGGAGTTCTTC	CATSGGTGEFF
.	.	TRBV12-1	TRBJ2-5	TGTGCCAGCAGCTTGCTCCGGGGGGCGTACCAAGAGACCCAGTACTTC	CASSLLRGAYQETQYF
.	.	TRBV3-1/TRBV3-2	TRBJ2-1	TGTGCCAGCAGCCAAGACAGCTCCTACAATGAGCAGTTCTTC	CASSQDSSYNEQFF
.	once	TRBV5-1	TRBJ1-1	TGCGCCAGCAGCTTCGGGGGGGAGAACACTGAAGCTTTCTTT	CASSFGGENTEAFF
.	.	TRBV5-1	TRBJ1-1	TGCGCCAGCAGCTTGGGCGGTTGGATAGGTGAAGCTTTCTTT	CASSLGGWIGEAFF
.	.	TRBV5-6	TRBJ1-2	TGTGCCAGCAGCGAAACCCCCTCCCCGAGAGTTTATGGCTACACCTTC	CASSETPSPRVYGYTF
TRBD1	.	TRBV5-6	TRBJ1-6	TGTGCCAGCAGCTTGACAGGGGGTATGGATTTCTCACCCCTCCACTTT	CASSLTGGMDFSPLHF
.	.	TRBV4-1	TRBJ1-2	TGCGCCAGCAGCCAAGTGTTAACAGGTTCCTACACCTTC	CASSQVLTGSYTF
TRBD1	few	TRBV3-1/TRBV3-2	TRBJ1-3	TGTGCCAGCAGCCAGGGACAGTCTGGAAACACCATATATTTT	CASSQGQSGNTIYF
.	.	TRBV6-5	TRBJ1-1	TGTGCCAGCAGTTACTCGAAAGGGGAGGGGACTGAAGCTTTCTTT	CASSYSKGEGTEAFF
.	.	TRBV11-2	TRBJ1-1	TGTGCCAGCTCCCGGAGGGAGAACACTGAAGCTTTCTTT	CASSRRENTEAFF
.	.	TRBV5-5	TRBJ1-6	TGTGCCAGCAGCGATGTTTGGGGACTCCAAACTCCATTT	CASSDVWGLQTPF
.	.	TRBV30	TRBJ2-3	TGTGCCTGGACCCTCACAGATACGCAGTATTTT	CAWTLTDTQYF
TRBD1	.	TRBV29-1	TRBJ1-2	TGCAGCGTTGAACCCCCGCCGGACAGGGGAAACTATGGCTACACCTTC	CSVEPPPDRGNYGYTF
.	.	TRBV25-1	TRBJ1-4	TGTGCCAGCAGTGAATTATATGAGGGCCCCACTGAAAAACTGTTTTTT	CASSELYEGPTEKLFF
TRBD2	.	TRBV6-2/TRBV6-3	TRBJ2-5	TGTGCCAGCAGTGCGACTAGCGGGGGGGAGGAAGAGACCCAGTACTTC	CASSATSGGEEETQYF